This T cell receptor (beta chain) was identified during a study of blood T cell repertoires in COVID-19 (TCRdb year 2020). Concerning the study at large: The collaborator samples originated in the United States, Italy and Spain and spanned the acute and convalescent phases of COVID-19. The prospective study material was composed of cDNA or gDNA derived from T cells, B-cell-depleted T cells, or PBMCs. The samples were drawn from two sources: the first 160 participants of the ongoing ImmuneRACE study, and over 1,000 subjects contributed by 6 global collaborators. The dataset comprised deeply sampled blood TCRbeta repertoires from subjects exposed to, actively infected with, or recovered from COVID-19. Where HLA class I and class II types were available, the types were taken from metadata supplied by the sample provider, not from assay-based typing. The sample metadata nearly always contained a de-identified subject ID, COVID-19 status, age in years and sex. The repertoires were made available in a free public database intended to serve as a resource for research on the immune response to SARS-CoV-2. General findings and caveats noted by the study authors: How much clinical and demographic metadata was included differed by source and by participant, and the metadata was provided uncurated.

As concerns this clone: This clone's antigen is unknown. Base qualities are not at hand, and no much larger clone is one base apart.

TCRbeta CDR3 regions were amplified from genomic DNA by means of the immunoSEQ Assay, a bias-controlled multiplex PCR. In the authors' own workflow: Nucleated cell counts per sample were estimated from amplification of reference gene primers within the assay. Sequence reads were collapsed and filtered to measure the absolute abundance of every unique TCRbeta CDR3 rearrangement. Productive Simpson clonality was computed per sample as the square root of Simpson's diversity index over productive rearrangements. Drawn from immuneACCESS, this table holds only the in-frame rearrangements with V and J called that TCRdb kept. Clones are partly lost; checked studies trace under half to an unresolved V gene and leave the rest unexplained. That table gives V, J and clone size, and the DNA gave D and trimming. In all, the sample holds roughly 230,000 clones, and approximately 84% of those were seen once. The top ten clonotypes cover roughly 3.1% of the sample.

Participants in the prospective study were enrolled through a virtual design, were aged roughly 18 to 90 years, and lived in roughly 24 United States geographic areas. To assign participants to cohorts, the prospective study relied on clinical history that participants themselves reported in a screening survey and a study questionnaire. Recovered participants in ImmuneRACE Cohort 3 were defined as having two consecutive negative NP/OP PCR tests, clearance from a healthcare professional, or resolution of symptoms. In the prospective study, whole blood, serum and a nasopharyngeal or oropharyngeal swab were collected from each participant by mobile phlebotomists. Prospective study participants could optionally give additional blood draws and questionnaires over a 2-month period. Blood samples from the prospective study were shipped frozen or at room temperature prior to DNA extraction. Taken from the germline V gene, the CDR1 and CDR2 loops are SGHNT and YENEEA. Trimming leaves V shorter by 7 bases and J shorter by 4 bases, with the junction holding 10 bases beyond the gene matches. The CDR3 starts with the cysteine, ends with the phenylalanine, and has 14 residues. The read is trimmed to its CDR3 DNA, 42 bases read in frame from base 1.

The chain is assembled from TRBV11-3 and TRBJ2-7, with 7 bases in between that match TRBD2. The sequencing sample was made of PBMCs or T cells enriched from blood (not recorded which). This TCR derives from a man aged 50 or older who had recovered from COVID-19. In nucleotides, the sequence is TGTGCCAGCACCGCCTTTCAGGGACTATACGAGCAGTACTTC. Its coded protein is CASTAFQGLYEQYF.